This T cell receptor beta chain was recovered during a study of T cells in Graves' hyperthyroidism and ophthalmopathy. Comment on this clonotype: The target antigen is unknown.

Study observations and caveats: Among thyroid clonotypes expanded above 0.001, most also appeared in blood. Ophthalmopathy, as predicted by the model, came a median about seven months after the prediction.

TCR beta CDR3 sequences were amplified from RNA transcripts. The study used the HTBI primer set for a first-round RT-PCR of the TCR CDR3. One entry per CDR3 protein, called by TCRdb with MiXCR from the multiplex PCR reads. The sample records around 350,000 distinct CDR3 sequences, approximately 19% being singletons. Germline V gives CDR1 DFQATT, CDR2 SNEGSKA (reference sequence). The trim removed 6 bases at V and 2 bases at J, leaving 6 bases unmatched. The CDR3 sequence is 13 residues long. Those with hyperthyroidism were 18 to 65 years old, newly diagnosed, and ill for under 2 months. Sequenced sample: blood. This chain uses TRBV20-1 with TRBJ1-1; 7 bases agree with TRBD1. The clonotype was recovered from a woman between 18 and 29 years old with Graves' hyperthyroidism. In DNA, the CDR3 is TGCAGTGCCCGACAGGGCCCCAACACTGAAGCTTTCTTT. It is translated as CSARQGPNTEAFF.